This T cell receptor beta chain derives from a study of blood T cells in healthy people across ages (dated by TCRdb to the mid-2010s). Describing the broader study: In model experiments, template switching captured about one uniquely barcoded TCR beta cDNA molecule for every two T cells. Using deep sequencing normalized with unique cDNA molecular identifiers, the study measured how TCR beta repertoire diversity changes with age. The study analyzed two additional independent replicas of 1 million unique cDNA reads from the same blood draw for two donors, one aged 18 to 30 and one aged 80 or older. The donors were divided into four age groups: young (average around 17 years), middle-aged (almost 40), aged (62) and long-lived (about 79). To avoid experimental bias, donors of different ages were distributed randomly across sequencing lanes. The paper's findings and limits, for the study overall: Compared with the aged group, more naive CD4+ T cells, fewer expanded clones and increased TCR diversity were shown by the long-lived group, suggesting age selection. A strong correlation was found between observed TCR beta diversity and the percentage of naive T cells measured by flow cytometry. The CMV infection status of donors was not known, potentially confounding age-related changes in expanded clonotypes. Observed TCR beta diversity per million T cells fell roughly linearly with age, and a significant reduction was already apparent by age around 40. Since profiling was done on bulk unsorted PBMCs, naive and antigen-experienced compartments could not be conclusively compared. Total diversity estimates from one million sequenced T cells were considered lower bounds and underestimates.

Donors were approximately 42 systemically healthy Caucasian individuals from Russia aged roughly 6 to 90 years. Around 10 milliliters of peripheral blood were collected from each donor into EDTA-treated Vacutainer tubes. Ficoll-Paque density-gradient centrifugation was used to isolate PBMCs, with at least 6.5 million per sample. Total RNA was extracted from PBMCs with Trizol reagent, with at least 5 micrograms obtained per sample. For every donor, an aliquot of PBMCs went through flow cytometry to measure the percentages of naive CD45RAhigh/CD27high T cells. Libraries were constructed by 5' RACE. The sequencer was an Illumina HiSeq 2500. A second PCR of roughly 7 to 12 cycles was run with a J-beta primer mix and a sample-barcoded 5' primer. Each TCR beta cDNA molecule received a unique molecular identifier from a template-switch 5' adaptor carrying 12 random nucleotides. At least 2.5 million CDR3-containing paired-end reads were obtained from each sample. First-strand cDNA was synthesized from all RNA with the Mint cDNA synthesis kit, primed by a TRBC-specific oligonucleotide. Following uracil-DNA glycosylase treatment, all cDNA underwent a first 18-cycle PCR with the universal primers M1SS and BC2_uni_R. The source study handled its data this way. Normalization of each sample was performed by random selection of 1 million high-quality reads, each carrying a distinct molecular identifier. Instead of being binned into consensus sequences, reads that shared molecular identifiers were thrown out. MiTCR, with a Q25 quality threshold and the strictest error-elimination algorithm, was used for CDR3 identification, clonotype clustering and error correction. A nonparametric unseen species model with Euler transformation was used to estimate a lower bound on total TCR beta diversity. Through fastp at Q25 and MiXCR, TCRdb rebuilt clones from the public reads, retaining in-frame beta chains. Rows merge per CDR3 protein into single entries with the most common DNA and genes. The V and J calls and clone size come from TCRdb's table, not from the authors' own analysis. This sample gives hundreds of thousands of distinct CDR3 sequences in total; 52% of them show up just once. Of the sample, approximately 15% is held by the ten largest clones.

This clonotype was detected only once. The antigen it binds to is not known. A single base separates this from a much larger clone, so it may be a read error. Trimming leaves V shorter by 3 bases and J shorter by 4 bases, with the junction holding 9 bases beyond the gene matches. Per the germline V gene, SGHRS is the CDR1 and YFSETQ is the CDR2. Inclusive of the bounding cysteine and phenylalanine, the CDR3 is 16 residues long. The DNA shown is the 48-base CDR3, in frame from base 1. The sample consisted of blood. The clonotype was recovered from a woman of 80 years or more in good health. Here the chain combines TRBV5-1 and TRBJ2-3, and 9 junctional nucleotides match TRBD1. The nucleotide sequence reads TGCGCCAGCAGCTCATGGGACAGGGAAGTGGCAGATACGCAGTATTTT. This sequence encodes CASSSWDREVADTQYF.